A single sample gave rise to the 8 T cell receptor beta chains below, sequenced in a study of Graves' ophthalmopathy and Graves' hyperthyroidism (dated by TCRdb to the late 2010s). The run used an Illumina HiSeq 2000. For repertoire sequencing, the TCR beta CDR3 regions were amplified from RNA transcripts. The first round of RT-PCR was done with HTBI primers and the Qiagen OneStep RT-PCR kit, and was followed by a second round of multiplex PCR, then size selection and purification. TCRdb reworked the public reads: Q25 trimming with fastp, MiXCR clone assembly, productive beta chains retained. Every distinct CDR3 protein forms one entry, paired with its most common genes and DNA. The sample yields around 520,000 distinct CDR3 sequences; roughly 39% were counted once. The top ten clonotypes cover 3.5% to 5% of the sample. Sequencing input: peripheral blood or thyroid tissue (not recorded which). These receptor sequences come from an adult man with Graves' hyperthyroidism.

A remark on this clonotype: A single base separates this from a much larger clone, so it may be a read error. This chain joins TRBV12-3 or TRBV12-4 and TRBJ2-5; D unclear. The CDR3 runs 14 residues. This CDR3 is CASSLRSNHETQYF. In nucleotides, the CDR3 is TGTGCCAGCAGTTTAAGGTCTAACCACGAGACCCAGTACTTC.

The rearrangement uses TRBV20-1 and TRBJ2-3; D might be TRBD2 (6 bases). This CDR3 comprises 13 residues. Germline-derived CDR1 and CDR2 are DFQATT and SNEGSKA (reference sequence). The germline V and J ends were trimmed by 1 base and 5 bases, with 10 bases remaining between them. Written as DNA, the CDR3 is TGCAGTGCTAGAGGGGGAGCGGGAGATACGCAGTATTTT. Translated, it gives CSARGGAGDTQYF.

Many counts were recorded for this clonotype. This sequence joins TRBV7-8 and TRBJ1-5; 10 bases agree with TRBD1. Trimming cost V 1 base and J 4 bases; bases outside gene matches: 7. CDR1 is SGHVS, CDR2 FQNEAQ, per germline. The CDR3 extends over 17 amino acids. CDR3 nucleotide sequence: TGTGCCAGCAGCTTAGAGGGACAGGGGCTACCAAATCAGCCCCAGCATTTT. Its translation is CASSLEGQGLPNQPQHF.

At least ten counts were recorded for this clonotype. This chain uses TRBV10-3 with TRBJ1-1, with a possible D match to TRBD1 (5 bases). CDR1 and CDR2 (germline): ENHRY, SYGVKD. The germline V and J ends were trimmed by 3 bases and 1 base, with 12 bases remaining between them. The CDR3 is 15 residues long. The CDR3 spells CAISDQGRPNTEAFF. The CDR3 nucleotides are TGTGCCATCAGTGACCAGGGACGGCCGAACACTGAAGCTTTCTTT.

This clonotype was seen a handful of times. J is TRBJ2-7 and V is TRBV27, with 10 bases lining up with TRBD1. Germline CDR1 is MNHEY and CDR2 is SMNVEV (reference sequence). CDR3 length equals 15 residues. After removal of 5 bases from V and 3 bases from J, the junction contained 7 bases not matched to a gene. CDR3 sequence reads: CASSLTGGAVYEQYF. The CDR3, as DNA: TGTGCCAGCAGTCTGACAGGGGGCGCGGTCTACGAGCAGTACTTC.

CDR3 sequence: CASSFWDSPYEQYF. In nucleotides, the CDR3 is TGTGCCAGCAGCTTCTGGGACAGTCCCTACGAGCAGTACTTC. J is TRBJ2-7 and V is TRBV7-9, with 7 bases aligning to TRBD1. The germline V gene has CDR1 SEHNR and CDR2 FQNEAQ (reference sequence). The CDR3 loop spans 14 amino acids. V lost 3 bases and J lost 2; bases outside the gene matches: 4.

As concerns this clonotype: A much more abundant neighbour one base away suggests this may be a read error. This rearrangement joins TRBV10-3 to TRBJ1-2; unclear D gene. CDR1 ENHRY and CDR2 SYGVKD come from the germline V gene. The V end was cut by 5 bases, the J end by 5 bases, with 24 bases between. The length of the CDR3 is 17 residues. The CDR3 reads CAISFTLSPYPGYGYTF. The CDR3 DNA follows: TGTGCCATCAGTTTTACCCTCTCACCATATCCAGGATATGGCTACACCTTC.

This clonotype was recorded at least ten times. The chain is built from TRBV13 and TRBJ2-5, with D hard to call. Trimming cost V 5 bases and J 5 bases, with 15 bases left between them. This CDR3 region has 14 residues. Germline values: CDR1 PRHDT, CDR2 FYEKMQ (reference sequence). CDR3 protein: CASSLPTYPETQYF. The CDR3 bases are TGTGCCAGCAGCCTACCGACGTATCCGGAGACCCAGTACTTC. The full variable domain, rest sourced from reference TRBV13 and TRBJ2-5, is AAGVIQSPRHLIKEKRETATLKCYPIPRHDTVYWYQQGPGQDPQFLISFYEKMQSDKGSIPDRFSAQQFSDYHSELNMSSLELGDSALYFCASSLPTYPETQYFGPGTRLLVL.